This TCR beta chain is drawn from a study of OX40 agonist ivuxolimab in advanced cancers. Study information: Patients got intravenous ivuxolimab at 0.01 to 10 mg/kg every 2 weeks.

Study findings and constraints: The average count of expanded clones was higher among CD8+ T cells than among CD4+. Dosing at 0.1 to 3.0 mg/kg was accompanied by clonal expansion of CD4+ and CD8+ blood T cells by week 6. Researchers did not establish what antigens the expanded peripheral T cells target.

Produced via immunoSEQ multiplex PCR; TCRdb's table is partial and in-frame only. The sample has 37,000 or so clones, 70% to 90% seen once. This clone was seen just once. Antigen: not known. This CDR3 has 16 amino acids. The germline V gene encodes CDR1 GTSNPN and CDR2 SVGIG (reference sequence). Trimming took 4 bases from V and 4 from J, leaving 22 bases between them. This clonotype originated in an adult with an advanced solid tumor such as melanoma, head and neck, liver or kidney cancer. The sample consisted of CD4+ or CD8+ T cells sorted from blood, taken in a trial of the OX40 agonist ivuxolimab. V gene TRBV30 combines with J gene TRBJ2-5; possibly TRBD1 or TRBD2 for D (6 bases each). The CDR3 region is CAWTTRDNLVVETQYF. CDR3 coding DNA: TGTGCCTGGACAACGCGGGACAATCTGGTGGTAGAGACCCAGTACTTC. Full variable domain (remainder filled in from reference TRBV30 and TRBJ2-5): SQTIHQWPATLVQPVGSPLSLECTVEGTSNPNLYWYRQAAGRGLQLLFYSVGIGQISSEVPQNLSASRPQDRQFILSSKKLLLSDSGFYLCAWTTRDNLVVETQYFGPGTRLLVL.